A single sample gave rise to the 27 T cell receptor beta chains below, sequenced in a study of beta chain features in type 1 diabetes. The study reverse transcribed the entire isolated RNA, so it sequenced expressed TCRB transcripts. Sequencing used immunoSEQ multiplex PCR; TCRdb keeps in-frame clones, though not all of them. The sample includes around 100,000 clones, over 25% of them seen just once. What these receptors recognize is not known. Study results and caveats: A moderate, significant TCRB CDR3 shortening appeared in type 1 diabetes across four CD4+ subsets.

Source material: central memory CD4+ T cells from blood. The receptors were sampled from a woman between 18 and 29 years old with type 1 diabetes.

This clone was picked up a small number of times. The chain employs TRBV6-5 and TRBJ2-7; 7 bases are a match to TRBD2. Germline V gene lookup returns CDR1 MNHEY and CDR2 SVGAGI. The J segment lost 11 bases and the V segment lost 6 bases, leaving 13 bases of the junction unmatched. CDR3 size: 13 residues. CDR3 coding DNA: TGTGCCAGCAGCTTAGCGGGTAGCCTGGAGGAGTACTTC. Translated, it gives CASSLAGSLEEYF.

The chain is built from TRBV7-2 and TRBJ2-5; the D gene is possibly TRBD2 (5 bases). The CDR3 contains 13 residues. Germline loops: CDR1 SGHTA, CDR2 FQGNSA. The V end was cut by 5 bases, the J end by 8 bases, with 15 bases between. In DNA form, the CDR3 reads TGTGCCAGCAGCCGCGGGCGGAAGGACACCCAGTACTTC. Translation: CASSRGRKDTQYF.

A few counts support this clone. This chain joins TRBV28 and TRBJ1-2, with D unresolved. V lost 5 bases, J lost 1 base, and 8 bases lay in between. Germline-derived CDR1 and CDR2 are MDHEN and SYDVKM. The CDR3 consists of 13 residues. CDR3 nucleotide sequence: TGTGCCAGCAGTCAGCCGGGTAACTATGGCTACACCTTC. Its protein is CASSQPGNYGYTF.

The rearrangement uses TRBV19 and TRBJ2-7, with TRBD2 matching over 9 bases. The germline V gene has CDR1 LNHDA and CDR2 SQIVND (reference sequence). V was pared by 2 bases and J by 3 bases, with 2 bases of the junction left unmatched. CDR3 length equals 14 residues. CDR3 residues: CASSISAGGYEQYF. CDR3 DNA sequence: TGTGCCAGTAGTATATCAGCGGGAGGCTACGAGCAGTACTTC.

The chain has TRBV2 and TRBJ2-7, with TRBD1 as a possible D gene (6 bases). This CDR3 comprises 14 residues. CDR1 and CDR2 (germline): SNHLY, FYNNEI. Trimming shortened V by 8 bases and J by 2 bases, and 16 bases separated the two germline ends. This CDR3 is CASVRQESAYEQYF. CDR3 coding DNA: TGTGCCAGCGTCCGACAGGAGAGCGCCTACGAGCAGTACTTC.

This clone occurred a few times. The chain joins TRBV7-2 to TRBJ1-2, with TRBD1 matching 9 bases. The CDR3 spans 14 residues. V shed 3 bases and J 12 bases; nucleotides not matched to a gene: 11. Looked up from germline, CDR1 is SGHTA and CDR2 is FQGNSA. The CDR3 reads CASSLNRGLPVDTF. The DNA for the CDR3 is TGTGCCAGCAGCTTGAACAGGGGGCTCCCGGTGGACACCTTC.

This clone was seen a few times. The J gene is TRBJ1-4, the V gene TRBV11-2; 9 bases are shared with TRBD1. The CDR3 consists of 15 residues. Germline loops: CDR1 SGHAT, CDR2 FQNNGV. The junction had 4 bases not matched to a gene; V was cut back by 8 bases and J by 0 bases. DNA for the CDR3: TGTGCCAGCTCGGGACAGGGCGCAACTAATGAAAAACTGTTTTTT. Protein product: CASSGQGATNEKLFF.

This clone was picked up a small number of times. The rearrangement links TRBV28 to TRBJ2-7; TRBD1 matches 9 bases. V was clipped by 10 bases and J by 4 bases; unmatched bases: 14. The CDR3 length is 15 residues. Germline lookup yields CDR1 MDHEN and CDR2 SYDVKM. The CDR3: CATQGAAIDTYEQYV. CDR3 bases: TGTGCCACACAGGGGGCTGCTATAGACACTTACGAGCAGTACGTC.

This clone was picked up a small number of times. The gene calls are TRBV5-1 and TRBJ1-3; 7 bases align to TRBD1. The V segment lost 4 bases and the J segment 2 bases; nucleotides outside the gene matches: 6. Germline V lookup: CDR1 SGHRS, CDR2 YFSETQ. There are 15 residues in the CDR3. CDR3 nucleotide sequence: TGCGCCAGCAGCACCGGGGACAGCACTGGAAACACCATATATTTT. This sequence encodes CASSTGDSTGNTIYF.

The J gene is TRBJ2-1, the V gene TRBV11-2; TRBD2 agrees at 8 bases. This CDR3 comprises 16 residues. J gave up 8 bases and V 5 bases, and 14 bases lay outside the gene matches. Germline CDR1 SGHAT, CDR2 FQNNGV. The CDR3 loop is CASSPLFGTRVDEQFF. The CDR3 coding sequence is TGTGCCAGCAGCCCACTTTTCGGGACTAGAGTCGATGAGCAGTTCTTC.

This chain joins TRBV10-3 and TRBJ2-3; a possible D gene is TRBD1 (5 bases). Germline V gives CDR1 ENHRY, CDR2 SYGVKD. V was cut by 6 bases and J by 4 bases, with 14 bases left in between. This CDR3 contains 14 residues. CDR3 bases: TGTGCCATCAGCGGACAAAGTGGGCCAGATACGCAGTATTTT. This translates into CAISGQSGPDTQYF.

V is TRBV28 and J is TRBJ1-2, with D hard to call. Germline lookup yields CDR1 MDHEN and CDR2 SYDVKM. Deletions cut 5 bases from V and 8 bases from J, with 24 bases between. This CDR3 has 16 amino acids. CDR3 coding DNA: TGTGCCAGCAGTACATATAGAGGAAGCCCCATCCGGGGCTACACCTTC. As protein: CASSTYRGSPIRGYTF.

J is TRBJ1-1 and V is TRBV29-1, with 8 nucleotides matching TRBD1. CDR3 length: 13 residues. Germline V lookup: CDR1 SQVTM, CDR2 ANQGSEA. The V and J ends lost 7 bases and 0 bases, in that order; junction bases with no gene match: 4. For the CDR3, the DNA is TGCAGCGCCCGACAGGGGATGAACACTGAAGCTTTCTTT. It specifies CSARQGMNTEAFF.

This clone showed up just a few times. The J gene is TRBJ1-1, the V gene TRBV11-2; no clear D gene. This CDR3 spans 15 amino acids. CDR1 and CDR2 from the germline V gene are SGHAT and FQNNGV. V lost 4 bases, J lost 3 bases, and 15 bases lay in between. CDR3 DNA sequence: TGTGCCAGCAGCTCCACCCAAACCGCGGACACTGAAGCTTTCTTT. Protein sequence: CASSSTQTADTEAFF.

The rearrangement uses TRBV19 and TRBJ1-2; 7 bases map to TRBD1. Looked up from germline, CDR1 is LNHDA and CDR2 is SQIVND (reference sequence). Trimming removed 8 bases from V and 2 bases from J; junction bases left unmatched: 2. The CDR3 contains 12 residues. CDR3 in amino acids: CASGTENYGYTF. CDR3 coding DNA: TGTGCCAGTGGGACAGAGAACTATGGCTACACCTTC.

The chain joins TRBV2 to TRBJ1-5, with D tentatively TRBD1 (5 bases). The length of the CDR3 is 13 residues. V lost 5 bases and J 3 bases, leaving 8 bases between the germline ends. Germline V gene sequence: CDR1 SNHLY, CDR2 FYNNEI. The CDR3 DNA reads TGTGCCAGCAGTTGGACACCCAATCAGCCCCAGCATTTT. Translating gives CASSWTPNQPQHF.

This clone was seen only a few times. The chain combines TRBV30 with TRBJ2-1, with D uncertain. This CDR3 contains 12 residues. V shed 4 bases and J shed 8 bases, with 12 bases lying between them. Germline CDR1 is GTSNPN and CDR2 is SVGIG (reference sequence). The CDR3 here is CAWTPSIDEQFF. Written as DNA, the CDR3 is TGTGCCTGGACTCCGTCTATCGATGAGCAGTTCTTC.

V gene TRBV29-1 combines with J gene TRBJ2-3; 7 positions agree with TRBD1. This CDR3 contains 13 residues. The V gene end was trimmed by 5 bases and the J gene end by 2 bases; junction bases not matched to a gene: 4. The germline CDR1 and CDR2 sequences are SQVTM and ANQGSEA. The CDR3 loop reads CSVRDSYTDTQYF. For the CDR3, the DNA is TGCAGCGTTAGGGACAGCTACACAGATACGCAGTATTTT.

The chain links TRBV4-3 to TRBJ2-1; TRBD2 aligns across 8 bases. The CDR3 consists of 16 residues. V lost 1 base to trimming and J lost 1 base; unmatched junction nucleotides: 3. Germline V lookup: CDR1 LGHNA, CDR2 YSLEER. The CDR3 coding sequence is TGCGCCAGCAGCCAAGGGGGACTAGGGTCCTACAATGAGCAGTTCTTC. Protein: CASSQGGLGSYNEQFF.

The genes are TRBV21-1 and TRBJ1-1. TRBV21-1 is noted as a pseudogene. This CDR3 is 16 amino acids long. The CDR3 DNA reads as TGTGCCAGCAGCAAGTTTGAGGGGGGGCGGGACACTGAAGCTTTCTTT. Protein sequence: CASSKFEGGRDTEAFF.

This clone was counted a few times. The CDR3 DNA reads as TGTGCCAGCACTCTGGACAGGGACAATGAGCAGTTCTTC. Its translation: CASTLDRDNEQFF. The J gene is TRBJ2-1, the V gene TRBV18, with 8 nucleotides matching TRBD1. CDR3 length equals 13 residues. J gave up 5 bases and V 8 bases, and 5 bases lay outside the gene matches. Per the germline V gene, CDR1 is KGHSH and CDR2 is LQKENI.

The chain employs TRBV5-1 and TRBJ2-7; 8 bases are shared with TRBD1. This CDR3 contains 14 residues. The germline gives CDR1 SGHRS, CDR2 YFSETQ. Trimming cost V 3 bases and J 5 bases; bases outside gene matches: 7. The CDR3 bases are TGCGCCAGCAGCTGGGGGACAGGTGAGAACGAGCAGTACTTC. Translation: CASSWGTGENEQYF.

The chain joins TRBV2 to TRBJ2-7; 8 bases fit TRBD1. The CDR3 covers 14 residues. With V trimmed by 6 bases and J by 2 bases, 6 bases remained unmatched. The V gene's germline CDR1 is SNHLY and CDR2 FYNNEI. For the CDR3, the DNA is TGTGCCAGCAGATGGGACAGGTCAACCTACGAGCAGTACTTC. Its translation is CASRWDRSTYEQYF. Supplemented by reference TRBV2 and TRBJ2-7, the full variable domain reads EPEVTQTPSHQVTQMGQEVILRCVPISNHLYFYWYRQILGQKVEFLVSFYNNEISEKSEIFDDQFSVERPDGSNFTLKIRSTKLEDSAMYFCASRWDRSTYEQYFGPGTRLTVT.

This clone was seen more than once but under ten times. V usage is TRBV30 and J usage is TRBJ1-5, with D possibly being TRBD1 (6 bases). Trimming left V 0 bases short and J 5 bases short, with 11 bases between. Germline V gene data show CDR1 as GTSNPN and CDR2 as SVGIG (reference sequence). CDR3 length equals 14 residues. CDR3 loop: CAWSVGGAYQPQHF. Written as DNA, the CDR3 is TGTGCCTGGAGTGTGGGGGGGGCGTATCAGCCCCAGCATTTT.

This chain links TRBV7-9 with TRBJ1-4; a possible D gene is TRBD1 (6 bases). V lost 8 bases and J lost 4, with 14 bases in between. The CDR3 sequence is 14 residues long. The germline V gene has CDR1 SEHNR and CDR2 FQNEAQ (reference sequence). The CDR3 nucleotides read TGTGCCAGCCAACTGACAGGAGGTAATGAAAAACTGTTTTTT. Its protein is CASQLTGGNEKLFF.

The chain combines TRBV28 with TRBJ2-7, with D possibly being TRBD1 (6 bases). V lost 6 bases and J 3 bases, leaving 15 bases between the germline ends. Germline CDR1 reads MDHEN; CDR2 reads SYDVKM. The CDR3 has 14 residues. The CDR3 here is CASRQGAPLYEQYF. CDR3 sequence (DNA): TGTGCCAGCAGACAGGGCGCCCCCCTCTACGAGCAGTACTTC.

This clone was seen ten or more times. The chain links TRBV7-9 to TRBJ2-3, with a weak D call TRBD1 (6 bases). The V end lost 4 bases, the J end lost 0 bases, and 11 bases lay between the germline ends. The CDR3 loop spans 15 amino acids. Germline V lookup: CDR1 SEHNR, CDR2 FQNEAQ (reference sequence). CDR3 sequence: CASSSWTASTDTQYF. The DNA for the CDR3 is TGTGCCAGCAGCTCCTGGACAGCTAGCACAGATACGCAGTATTTT. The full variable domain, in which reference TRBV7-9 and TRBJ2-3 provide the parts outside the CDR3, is DTGVSQNPRHKITKRGQNVTFRCDPISEHNRLYWYRQTLGQGPEFLTYFQNEAQLEKSRLLSDRFSAERPKGSFSTLEIQRTEQGDSAMYLCASSSWTASTDTQYFGPGTRLTVL.